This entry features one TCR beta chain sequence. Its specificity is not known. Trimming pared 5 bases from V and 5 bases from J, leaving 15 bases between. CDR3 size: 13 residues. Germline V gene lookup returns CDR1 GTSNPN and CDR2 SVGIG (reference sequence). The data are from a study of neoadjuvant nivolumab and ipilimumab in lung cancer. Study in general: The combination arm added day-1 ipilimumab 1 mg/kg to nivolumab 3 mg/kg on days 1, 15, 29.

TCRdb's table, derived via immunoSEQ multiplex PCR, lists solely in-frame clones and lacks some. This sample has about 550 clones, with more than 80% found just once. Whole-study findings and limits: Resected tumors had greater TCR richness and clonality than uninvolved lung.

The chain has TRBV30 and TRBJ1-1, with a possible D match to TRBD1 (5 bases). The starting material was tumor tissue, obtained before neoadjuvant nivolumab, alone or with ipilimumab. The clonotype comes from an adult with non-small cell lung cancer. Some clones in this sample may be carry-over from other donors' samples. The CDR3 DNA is TGTGCCTGGGGGACGGGGGGGTGGACTGAAGCTTTCTTT. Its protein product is CAWGTGGWTEAFF. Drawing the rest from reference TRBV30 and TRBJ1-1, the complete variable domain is SQTIHQWPATLVQPVGSPLSLECTVEGTSNPNLYWYRQAAGRGLQLLFYSVGIGQISSEVPQNLSASRPQDRQFILSSKKLLLSDSGFYLCAWGTGGWTEAFFGQGTRLTVV.